This entry lists 27 T cell receptor beta chains sequenced from one sample in a study of cytomegalovirus exposure and HLA in healthy donors. Both 60 Vbeta primers and 13 Jbeta primers went into the PCR. Some clones are missing from TCRdb's copy, which holds only in-frame ones; the method was immunoSEQ multiplex PCR. Here the sample table reports 100,000 or so clones. Source material: PBMCs. These TCRs come from a man aged 45-65 years in good health and CMV-seronegative.

The chain uses TRBV18 and TRBJ2-2; 7 bases are shared with TRBD1. The V gene end was trimmed by 5 bases and the J gene end by 6 bases; junction bases not matched to a gene: 12. The CDR3 totals 16 residues. Per germline, CDR1 KGHSH and CDR2 LQKENI. Here the CDR3 reads CASSTSRQGGPGELFF. CDR3 in DNA: TGTGCCAGCTCAACGTCCCGACAGGGTGGGCCCGGGGAGCTGTTTTTT.

The chain combines TRBV7-2 with TRBJ1-5; TRBD1 matches 8 bases. Germline V gives CDR1 SGHTA, CDR2 FQGNSA. J gave up 7 bases and V 5 bases, and 7 bases lay outside the gene matches. The CDR3 covers 14 residues. The CDR3, as DNA: TGTGCCAGCAGCCCGGACAGGGAGCGGCAGCCCCAGCATTTT. As protein: CASSPDRERQPQHF.

The chain carries TRBV18 and TRBJ1-3, with a tentative D call TRBD1 (5 bases). The V end lost 0 bases, the J end lost 3 bases, and 12 bases lay between the germline ends. The germline V gene has CDR1 KGHSH and CDR2 LQKENI. This CDR3 region has 16 residues. The CDR3 DNA reads TGTGCCAGCTCACCACCGTCGACAGTCTTTGGAAACACCATATATTTT. It codes for CASSPPSTVFGNTIYF.

The gene calls are TRBV14 and TRBJ1-4; TRBD1 matches at 9 bases. CDR3 length: 15 amino acids. V gave up 2 bases and J gave up 7 bases; unmatched junction bases: 5. Germline V gene sequence: CDR1 SGHDN, CDR2 FVKESK. CDR3 sequence: CASSQPDRGGEKLFF. CDR3 coding DNA: TGTGCCAGCAGCCAACCAGACAGGGGGGGTGAAAAACTGTTTTTT.

For the CDR3, the DNA is TGTGCCAGCAGCTTAATTCGAGGGGAGGGGAACACCGGGGAGCTGTTTTTT. This translates into CASSLIRGEGNTGELFF. The genes are TRBV7-9 and TRBJ2-2; 7 bases are shared with TRBD2. The germline V gene has CDR1 SEHNR and CDR2 FQNEAQ (reference sequence). Unmatched junction bases numbered 7, after V lost 2 bases and J lost 1 base. The CDR3 is 17 residues long.

The chain combines TRBV11-2 with TRBJ2-1, with TRBD1 as a possible D gene (5 bases). V was trimmed by 2 bases and J by 5 bases, leaving 13 bases between them. The V gene's germline CDR1 is SGHAT and CDR2 FQNNGV. The CDR3 totals 15 residues. CDR3 DNA sequence: TGTGCCAGCAGCTTACTATTGCTCAGGGACAATGAGCAGTTCTTC. Its protein product is CASSLLLLRDNEQFF.

The chain employs TRBV2 and TRBJ1-5; 7 bases fit TRBD1. This CDR3 comprises 13 residues. Germline V gene data show CDR1 as SNHLY and CDR2 as FYNNEI. The ends lost 6 bases at V and 5 bases at J; junction bases unmatched: 4. This chain's CDR3 is CASRGTEDQPQHF. Here the CDR3 DNA reads TGTGCCAGCAGGGGGACAGAGGATCAGCCCCAGCATTTT.

The chain is built from TRBV19 and TRBJ1-5; TRBD1 matches 7 bases. Germline CDR1 is LNHDA and CDR2 is SQIVND (reference sequence). There are 15 residues in the CDR3. V shed 5 bases and J 4 bases; nucleotides not matched to a gene: 8. The CDR3 sequence: CASSPDRVGNQPQHF. CDR3 DNA: TGTGCCAGTAGTCCAGACAGGGTCGGAAATCAGCCCCAGCATTTT.

The chain uses TRBV5-1 and TRBJ2-5, with D maybe TRBD2 (6 bases). Matching the DNA end better, TRBJ2-7 makes the J call doubtful. The germline CDR1 and CDR2 sequences are SGHRS and YFSETQ. The CDR3 is 13 residues long. This CDR3 reads CASSWGTSYEQYF. Written as DNA, the CDR3 is TGCGCCAGCAGCTGGGGGACTTCCTACGAGCAGTACTTC.

The V gene is TRBV27, the J gene TRBJ2-7; possibly TRBD1 for D (5 bases). From germline, CDR1 is MNHEY and CDR2 SMNVEV (reference sequence). The CDR3 is made up of 13 amino acids. Trimming took 8 bases from V and 4 from J, leaving 15 bases between them. CDR3 nucleotide sequence: TGTGCCAGCGCAGGGTGGGCCAGGTACGAGCAGTACTTC. It yields the protein CASAGWARYEQYF.

This sequence joins TRBV19 and TRBJ1-1, with 7 bases matching TRBD1. The germline gives CDR1 LNHDA, CDR2 SQIVND (reference sequence). V trimming: 5 bases; J trimming: 4 bases; junction bases outside the gene matches: 7. CDR3 length equals 14 residues. CDR3 residues: CASSPTGRGTEAFF. The CDR3 DNA reads TGTGCCAGTAGTCCGACAGGGAGAGGCACTGAAGCTTTCTTT.

The V and J genes are TRBV15 and TRBJ2-7, with D perhaps matching TRBD1 (7 bases). The V and J ends lost 1 base and 4 bases respectively, with 14 bases between them. This CDR3 has 15 residues. Germline V gives CDR1 LNHNV, CDR2 YYDKDF (reference sequence). CDR3 region: CATSRAEEGAYEQYF. The CDR3 bases are TGTGCCACCAGCAGAGCGGAGGAGGGGGCGTACGAGCAGTACTTC.

The rearrangement joins TRBV7-9 to TRBJ1-1; no clear D. V lost 5 bases and J 2 bases, leaving 9 bases between the germline ends. Germline values: CDR1 SEHNR, CDR2 FQNEAQ (reference sequence). The CDR3 consists of 13 residues. The CDR3 here is CASSDSGNTEAFF. CDR3 sequence (DNA): TGTGCCAGCAGCGATTCAGGTAACACTGAAGCTTTCTTT.

The chain uses TRBV19 and TRBJ2-7, with D possibly being TRBD2 (6 bases). This CDR3 has 15 amino acids. CDR1 is LNHDA, CDR2 SQIVND, per germline (reference sequence). Trimming left V 0 bases short and J 3 bases short, with 12 bases between. The CDR3 coding sequence is TGTGCCAGTAGTATAGATCGGACTACCGACTACGAGCAGTACTTC. Protein sequence: CASSIDRTTDYEQYF.

V is TRBV7-8 and J is TRBJ1-5; tentatively, D is TRBD1 (6 bases). The CDR3 contains 15 residues. Looked up from germline, CDR1 is SGHVS and CDR2 is FQNEAQ. Trimming took 1 base from V and 5 from J, leaving 12 bases between them. The CDR3 bases are TGTGCCAGCAGCTTAGTAAGCCAGGGGCATCAGCCCCAGCATTTT. Encoded protein: CASSLVSQGHQPQHF.

With respect to this clone: The junction departs from the called germline gene at one end, perhaps through a read error. The J gene is TRBJ1-4, the V gene TRBV10-3; D might be TRBD1 (5 bases). This CDR3 is built from 14 residues. Looked up from germline, CDR1 is ENHRY and CDR2 is SYGVKD. The DNA for the CDR3 is TGTGCCGTCAGGGACCCAGGGACTAATGAAAAACTGTTTTTT. Translation: CAVRDPGTNEKLFF.

This chain uses TRBV30 with TRBJ2-7, with D possibly being TRBD2 (5 bases). The CDR3 has 12 residues. Germline loops: CDR1 GTSNPN, CDR2 SVGIG (reference sequence). Trimming took 1 base from V and 1 from J, leaving 5 bases between them. This CDR3 reads CAWSAGSYEQYF. In nucleotides, the CDR3 is TGTGCCTGGAGTGCGGGGTCCTACGAGCAGTACTTC.

The rearrangement joins TRBV19 to TRBJ1-5; no clear D gene. V was clipped by 4 bases and J by 1 base, with 11 bases between them. Germline CDR1 is LNHDA and CDR2 is SQIVND (reference sequence). The CDR3 spans 15 residues. The chain's CDR3 is CASSRAGLSNQPQHF. Here the CDR3 DNA reads TGTGCCAGTAGTAGGGCAGGTCTGAGCAATCAGCCCCAGCATTTT.

The chain joins TRBV6-1 to TRBJ1-1; D remains unclear. Germline CDR1 and CDR2: MNHNS and SASEGT. This CDR3 spans 12 amino acids. Trimming stripped 7 bases from V and 0 bases from J, with 6 bases between. The CDR3 sequence: CASMYLNTEAFF. DNA of the CDR3: TGTGCCAGCATGTACTTGAACACTGAAGCTTTCTTT.

CDR3 sequence reads: CASSLAGGGDTQYF. The DNA for the CDR3 is TGTGCCAGCAGCTTAGCGGGGGGGGGAGATACGCAGTATTTT. The J gene is TRBJ2-3, the V gene TRBV7-6; the match to TRBD2 covers 7 bases. Trimming removed 0 bases from V and 5 bases from J; junction bases left unmatched: 2. Germline CDR1 reads SGHVS; CDR2 reads FNYEAQ. CDR3 length: 14 residues.

J is TRBJ2-1 and V is TRBV6-5, with no clear D. Trimming removed 0 bases at V and 6 bases at J, with 6 bases between. The CDR3 covers 13 residues. Looked up from germline, CDR1 is MNHEY and CDR2 is SVGAGI. The CDR3 loop reads CASSYSSTNEQFF. CDR3 nucleotides: TGTGCCAGCAGTTACTCAAGCACCAATGAGCAGTTCTTC.

The J gene is TRBJ2-7, the V gene TRBV27; 12 nucleotides align to TRBD2. V gave up 8 bases and J gave up 2 bases; unmatched junction bases: 7. CDR3 length: 15 amino acids. Per germline, CDR1 MNHEY and CDR2 SMNVEV (reference sequence). The CDR3, as DNA: TGTGCCAGCGGACGGCTAGCGGGAGGGCCCTACGAGCAGTACTTC. Translating gives CASGRLAGGPYEQYF.

This sequence joins TRBV6-5 and TRBJ2-7, with TRBD1 matching 9 bases. Unmatched junction bases numbered 3, after V lost 4 bases and J lost 2 bases. Per germline, CDR1 MNHEY and CDR2 SVGAGI. The CDR3 has 14 residues. The CDR3 region is CASSLDRGPYEQYF. The CDR3 DNA is TGTGCCAGCAGTTTGGACAGGGGCCCCTACGAGCAGTACTTC.

This chain uses TRBV18 with TRBJ2-1, with TRBD1 identical over 10 bases. The CDR3 contains 15 residues. The V gene end was trimmed by 4 bases and the J gene end by 5 bases; junction bases not matched to a gene: 5. CDR1 KGHSH and CDR2 LQKENI come from the germline V gene. The CDR3 reads CASSQDRGYNNEQFF. In nucleotides, the CDR3 is TGTGCCAGCTCACAGGACAGGGGGTACAACAATGAGCAGTTCTTC.

The rearrangement uses TRBV11-3 and TRBJ2-1; 7 nucleotides match TRBD1. Germline lookup yields CDR1 SGHNT and CDR2 YENEEA. V lost 6 bases and J lost 4; bases outside the gene matches: 3. CDR3 size: 13 residues. Written as DNA, the CDR3 is TGTGCCAGCAGGTTGGGACAGTACAATGAGCAGTTCTTC. This sequence encodes CASRLGQYNEQFF.

The J gene is TRBJ2-2, the V gene TRBV27; a possible D gene is TRBD2 (5 bases). Between the trimmed V and J ends, which lost 3 bases and 6 bases, there was a span of 14 bases. Per the germline V gene, CDR1 is MNHEY and CDR2 is SMNVEV (reference sequence). The CDR3 is 15 residues long. The CDR3 region is CASSFRPGGSGELFF. The CDR3 nucleotides read TGTGCCAGCAGTTTTAGGCCAGGAGGATCCGGGGAGCTGTTTTTT.

The rearrangement links TRBV6-1 to TRBJ1-1; TRBD1 is a possible D gene (5 bases). The germline V gene has CDR1 MNHNS and CDR2 SASEGT. V lost 5 bases and J lost 3, with 19 bases in between. This CDR3 is built from 16 residues. Here the CDR3 DNA reads TGTGCCAGCAGTAAAGACGGACAAAGCCTTTACACTGAAGCTTTCTTT. Translated, it gives CASSKDGQSLYTEAFF.